This TCR beta chain was identified during a study of blood T cell repertoires in COVID-19. In the study overall: Italy, Spain and the United States were the sources of the convalescent and acute COVID-19 samples. The cDNA or gDNA used as material had been derived from T cells, B-cell-depleted T cells, or PBMCs.

Assay used: immunoSEQ multiplex PCR; TCRdb lists only in-frame clones, some missing. The top ten clones hold about 7.3% of a sample with roughly 340,000 clones, around nine tenths of them seen once. CDR3 length: 14 amino acids. Germline assignment: CDR1 LNHDA and CDR2 SQIVND (reference sequence). Trimming removed 5 bases at V and 5 bases at J, with 10 bases between. This sequence joins TRBV19 and TRBJ1-6, with a weak D call TRBD1 (6 bases). This TCR was sampled from an older woman with COVID-19, enrolled during active disease. The sample consisted of peripheral blood. The CDR3 reads CASSSRTDNSPLHF. Here the CDR3 DNA reads TGTGCCAGTAGTTCTAGGACAGATAATTCACCCCTCCACTTT.